These 28 T cell receptor beta chains share one sample of origin, sequenced in a study of blood T cell repertoires in COVID-19. Here immunoSEQ multiplex PCR was the method, and the copy in TCRdb shows in-frame clones only, minus some. The table records about 180,000 clones, about 83% of them present only once. The sequenced sample was PBMCs or T cells enriched from blood (not recorded which). The source of these receptors is a woman aged 25 to 39 who had recovered from COVID-19.

The rearrangement uses TRBV30 and TRBJ2-7; TRBD1 aligns across 8 bases. V trimming: 0 bases; J trimming: 7 bases; junction bases outside the gene matches: 14. The CDR3 totals 16 residues. The germline CDR1 and CDR2 sequences are GTSNPN and SVGIG (reference sequence). In DNA, the CDR3 is TGTGCCTGGAGTGTACGAGGTGGGCAGGGGGCGGGAGAGCAGTACTTC. Encoded protein: CAWSVRGGQGAGEQYF.

V gene TRBV12-1 combines with J gene TRBJ2-1; the table's D call, TRBD2, has no DNA check behind it. TRBV12-1 is termed a pseudogene. The CDR3 is made up of 19 amino acids. The chain's CDR3 is CASSNRDLPGGPVYNEQFF. DNA of the CDR3: TGTGCCAGCAGCAATAGGGATCTACCAGGAGGGCCCGTCTACAATGAGCAGTTCTTC.

The chain has TRBV27 and TRBJ2-7, with 7 bases that match TRBD1. Looked up from germline, CDR1 is MNHEY and CDR2 is SMNVEV (reference sequence). Losses at the gene ends were 5 bases for V and 0 bases for J; bases not matched to a gene: 4. The CDR3 runs to 14 residues. The CDR3 sequence is CASSAGDSSYEQYF. The CDR3 region has the DNA TGTGCCAGCAGTGCCGGGGACAGCTCCTACGAGCAGTACTTC.

The V gene is TRBV14, the J gene TRBJ1-1; tentative D call: TRBD1 (5 bases). This CDR3 has 15 residues. The V end was cut by 1 base, the J end by 0 bases, with 9 bases between. Per germline, CDR1 SGHDN and CDR2 FVKESK. This CDR3 is CASSQASGMNTEAFF. Written as DNA, the CDR3 is TGTGCCAGCAGCCAAGCGTCAGGGATGAACACTGAAGCTTTCTTT.

The chain recombines TRBV27 with TRBJ2-1; weak D call: TRBD2 (6 bases). CDR1 is MNHEY, CDR2 SMNVEV, per germline (reference sequence). The CDR3 is 15 amino acids. V was trimmed by 5 bases and J by 3 bases, leaving 14 bases between them. The CDR3 region is CASSHISGFYNEQFF. DNA of the CDR3: TGTGCCAGCAGTCATATTAGCGGTTTCTACAATGAGCAGTTCTTC.

The chain carries TRBV19 and TRBJ2-3; 7 bases map to TRBD1. Germline CDR1 and CDR2: LNHDA and SQIVND (reference sequence). This CDR3 comprises 15 residues. The junction had 7 bases not matched to a gene; V was cut back by 7 bases and J by 0 bases. The CDR3 spells CASNEKGQSTDTQYF. CDR3 bases: TGTGCCAGTAATGAGAAGGGACAGAGCACAGATACGCAGTATTTT.

The chain is built from TRBV7-2 and TRBJ1-2; the match to TRBD1 covers 7 bases. Losses at the gene ends were 1 base for V and 4 bases for J; bases not matched to a gene: 6. Germline-derived CDR1 and CDR2 are SGHTA and FQGNSA. CDR3 size: 15 residues. The CDR3 loop is CASSLVDRELYGYTF. The CDR3 DNA reads TGTGCCAGCAGCTTAGTTGACAGGGAACTCTATGGCTACACCTTC.

This clone showed up just a few times. V and J are TRBV6-6 and TRBJ2-2; a weak D match, TRBD1 (5 bases). The CDR3 runs to 17 residues. Trimming removed 5 bases at V and 5 bases at J, with 21 bases between. CDR1 MNHNY and CDR2 SVGAGI come from the germline V gene (reference sequence). The CDR3 is CASSPRRQSPLTGELFF. In nucleotides, the CDR3 is TGTGCCAGCAGTCCCCGTCGACAGAGTCCTCTTACCGGGGAGCTGTTTTTT.

This rearrangement joins TRBV18 to TRBJ2-3; 11 nucleotides match TRBD2. The CDR3 has 18 residues. Trimming cost V 3 bases and J 1 base; bases outside gene matches: 9. CDR1 and CDR2 from the germline V gene are KGHSH and LQKENI. DNA of the CDR3: TGTGCCAGCTCACCCCGTACTCTAGCGGGAGGAGGCACAGATACGCAGTATTTT. Protein product: CASSPRTLAGGGTDTQYF.

The chain combines TRBV29-1 with TRBJ1-2; 8 bases fit TRBD1. This CDR3 has 13 residues. Germline trimming cut 6 bases from V and 8 bases from J; bases unmatched to any gene: 11. CDR1 is SQVTM, CDR2 ANQGSEA, per germline. The CDR3 region is CSVARQGTRGYTF. CDR3 bases: TGCAGCGTGGCAAGACAGGGGACAAGGGGCTACACCTTC. Together with reference TRBV29-1 and TRBJ1-2, the CDR3 gives the full variable domain: SAVISQKPSRDICQRGTSLTIQCQVDSQVTMMFWYRQQPGQSLTLIATANQGSEATYESGFVIDKFPISRPNLTFSTLTVSNMSPEDSSIYLCSVARQGTRGYTFGSGTRLTVV.

V and J are TRBV6-5 and TRBJ2-5, with D perhaps TRBD1 (5 bases). Germline CDR1 and CDR2: MNHEY and SVGAGI. The CDR3 loop spans 15 amino acids. Deletions cut 8 bases from V and 0 bases from J, with 16 bases between. The CDR3 reads CASLLWGANQETQYF. CDR3 DNA: TGTGCCAGCTTGTTGTGGGGCGCGAACCAAGAGACCCAGTACTTC.

The genes are TRBV11-2 and TRBJ2-1, with TRBD1 matching over 8 bases. The germline CDR1 and CDR2 sequences are SGHAT and FQNNGV. The J segment lost 7 bases and the V segment lost 1 base, leaving 9 bases of the junction unmatched. The CDR3 length is 16 residues. The CDR3 is CASSLVLQGAPNEQFF. The CDR3 DNA sequence: TGTGCCAGCAGCTTAGTTCTCCAGGGGGCGCCGAATGAGCAGTTCTTC.

The gene calls are TRBV5-4 and TRBJ2-7; D is unclear. The CDR3 sequence is 13 residues long. The V gene lost 4 bases and the J gene lost 4 bases, with 12 bases spanning the gap. CDR1 is SGHNT and CDR2 is YYREEE in the germline V gene (reference sequence). CDR3: CASSVANGYEQYF. The CDR3, as DNA: TGTGCCAGCAGCGTGGCCAACGGGTACGAGCAGTACTTC.

The V gene is TRBV19, the J gene TRBJ1-2; 7 bases align to TRBD1. Germline CDR1 LNHDA, CDR2 SQIVND (reference sequence). V gave up 9 bases and J gave up 2 bases; unmatched junction bases: 12. There are 15 residues in the CDR3. The CDR3 is CASSGTAVVNYGYTF. In DNA form, the CDR3 reads TGTGCCAGCTCTGGGACAGCAGTCGTAAACTATGGCTACACCTTC. Drawing the rest from reference TRBV19 and TRBJ1-2, the complete variable domain is DGGITQSPKYLFRKEGQNVTLSCEQNLNHDAMYWYRQDPGQGLRLIYYSQIVNDFQKGDIAEGYSVSREKKESFPLTVTSAQKNPTAFYLCASSGTAVVNYGYTFGSGTRLTVV.

This clone was counted once. The V call is TRBV9, the J call TRBJ2-6; 11 bases match TRBD1. The V segment lost 4 bases and the J segment 3 bases; nucleotides outside the gene matches: 12. This CDR3 is 19 amino acids long. Per germline, CDR1 SGDLS and CDR2 YYNGEE. CDR3 sequence (DNA): TGTGCCAGCAGCCTACGAGCCGGGACAGGGGGGCTTGGGGCCAACGTCCTGACTTTC. Encoded protein: CASSLRAGTGGLGANVLTF.

This clone was picked up one time. This chain uses TRBV3-1 (or the pseudogene TRBV3-2) with TRBJ1-2; no clear D. V lost 0 bases and J 6 bases, leaving 14 bases between the germline ends. Per germline, CDR1 LGHDT and CDR2 YNNKEL (reference sequence). The CDR3 totals 15 residues. As DNA, the CDR3 is TGTGCCAGCAGCCAAGATAATGGCGGCCGGCATGGCTACACCTTC. Its protein product is CASSQDNGGRHGYTF.

The rearrangement links TRBV5-4 to TRBJ1-3, with a tentative D call TRBD1 (6 bases). Germline values: CDR1 SGHNT, CDR2 YYREEE (reference sequence). The CDR3 has 16 residues. V gave up 3 bases and J gave up 0 bases, with 13 bases separating them. In DNA form, the CDR3 reads TGTGCCAGCAGCTCACAGGGCTTATTCTCTGGAAACACCATATATTTT. The encoded protein is CASSSQGLFSGNTIYF.

The chain links TRBV6-5 to TRBJ1-2; D not certain. The germline V gene encodes CDR1 MNHEY and CDR2 SVGAGI. The CDR3 has 13 residues. V lost 4 bases, J lost 3 bases, and 9 bases lay in between. CDR3 DNA sequence: TGTGCCAGCAGTTCCCAGGATTACTATGGCTACACCTTC. Amino acid sequence: CASSSQDYYGYTF.

The genes are TRBV19 and TRBJ2-3; 13 bases align to TRBD2. V shed 8 bases, J shed 2 bases, and the junction held 10 bases outside the gene matches. The CDR3 totals 17 residues. CDR1 is LNHDA, CDR2 SQIVND, per germline (reference sequence). The CDR3 region has the DNA TGTGCCAGTTCATATGGGGGACTAGCGGGGAACACAGATACGCAGTATTTT. This codes for CASSYGGLAGNTDTQYF.

The CDR3 sequence is CASSPTLVSGSTDTQYF. The DNA of the CDR3 is TGTGCCAGCTCACCCACGTTAGTGTCAGGGAGCACAGATACGCAGTATTTT. V is TRBV18 and J is TRBJ2-3; D perhaps matches TRBD1 (5 bases). From germline, CDR1 is KGHSH and CDR2 LQKENI. V lost 3 bases and J 0 bases, leaving 16 bases between the germline ends. The CDR3 consists of 17 residues.

This rearrangement joins TRBV7-2 to TRBJ1-5; weak D call: TRBD1 (6 bases). The CDR3 is 13 amino acids. The V gene's germline CDR1 is SGHTA and CDR2 FQGNSA. The V end lost 3 bases, the J end lost 5 bases, and 8 bases lay between the germline ends. DNA of the CDR3: TGTGCCAGCAGCTTCAGGGGCGATCAGCCCCAGCATTTT. Encoded protein: CASSFRGDQPQHF.

V usage is TRBV11-2 and J usage is TRBJ2-1, with 11 bases identical to TRBD2. CDR3 length equals 16 residues. V was clipped by 6 bases and J by 7 bases; unmatched bases: 11. The germline V gene encodes CDR1 SGHAT and CDR2 FQNNGV. As DNA, the CDR3 is TGTGCCAGCAGGCCCCCGGGACTAGCGGATGTAAATGAGCAGTTCTTC. It yields the protein CASRPPGLADVNEQFF.

The V gene is TRBV2, the J gene TRBJ2-1, with 10 nucleotides matching TRBD2. Germline CDR1 reads SNHLY; CDR2 reads FYNNEI. CDR3 size: 16 residues. Trimming removed 2 bases from V and 10 bases from J; junction bases left unmatched: 11. The CDR3 reads CASSENPLAGASEQFF. In DNA form, the CDR3 reads TGTGCCAGCAGTGAAAATCCCCTAGCGGGAGCATCGGAGCAGTTCTTC.

This clone has only a few counts. This chain uses TRBV6-5 with TRBJ1-2, with 7 bases that match TRBD1. Germline assignment: CDR1 MNHEY and CDR2 SVGAGI. J lost 0 bases, V lost 1 base, and 2 bases had no gene match. This CDR3 contains 15 residues. The CDR3 sequence is CASSYYGTANYGYTF. The CDR3 DNA follows: TGTGCCAGCAGTTACTATGGGACAGCTAACTATGGCTACACCTTC.

A few counts support this clone. The genes are TRBV3-1 (or the pseudogene TRBV3-2) and TRBJ2-1, with 8 nucleotides matching TRBD1. The CDR3 covers 15 residues. Germline lookup yields CDR1 LGHDT and CDR2 YNNKEL (reference sequence). Trimming at V came to 1 base and at J to 7 bases, leaving 6 bases not matched to a gene. CDR3 nucleotides: TGTGCCAGCAGCCAAGGGACAGGGTTCACGAATGAGCAGTTCTTC. Its translation: CASSQGTGFTNEQFF.

The rearrangement joins TRBV3-1 (or the pseudogene TRBV3-2) to TRBJ2-2, with 12 bases that match TRBD2. V was pared by 1 base and J by 6 bases, with 12 bases of the junction left unmatched. The length of the CDR3 is 19 residues. Germline assignment: CDR1 LGHDT and CDR2 YNNKEL (reference sequence). This CDR3 reads CASSQVLAGGPFNPGELFF. The CDR3 region has the DNA TGTGCCAGCAGCCAAGTGCTAGCGGGAGGGCCATTTAATCCCGGGGAGCTGTTTTTT.

The rearrangement joins TRBV5-8 to TRBJ2-2; no reliable D call. The germline V gene has CDR1 SGHTS and CDR2 YDEGEE. V was clipped by 6 bases and J by 3 bases, with 3 bases between them. This CDR3 has 11 amino acids. The CDR3 region has the DNA TGTGCCAGCACCTACACCGGGGAGCTGTTTTTT. Translation: CASTYTGELFF.

The genes are TRBV28 and TRBJ1-4; TRBD1 matches 11 bases. Unmatched junction bases numbered 6, after V lost 6 bases and J lost 0 bases. Per germline, CDR1 MDHEN and CDR2 SYDVKM. This CDR3 region has 17 residues. This CDR3 reads CASSLLGQGATNEKLFF. The CDR3 DNA follows: TGTGCCAGCAGCTTGCTGGGACAGGGGGCAACTAATGAAAAACTGTTTTTT.